Listed below are T cell receptor beta chains from one sample, sequenced in a study of T cells after yellow fever vaccination. TCRdb used MiXCR to reprocess the 5' RACE reads, holding one entry per CDR3 protein. This sample has about 320,000 distinct CDR3 sequences, with about 11% found just once. The starting material was CD4+ T cells sorted from PBMCs, obtained 45 days after the yellow fever booster vaccination. Receptor source: a man aged 18 to 29 who received the YFV17D yellow fever vaccine. CDR3s include the opening cysteine and the closing phenylalanine or tryptophan. A D gene is named only where the DNA matches it firmly. Not every row has a clone size; where given, it reads once, few, many or a size class.

v_gene	abundance	j_gene	d_gene	CDR3nt	CDR3aa
TRBV7-2	NA	TRBJ1-5	TRBD1	TGTGCCAGCAGCTTGTGGACAGGGGGGGATCAGCCCCAGCATTTT	CASSLWTGGDQPQHF
TRBV4-3	NA	TRBJ1-1	TRBD1	TGCGCCAGCAGCCAACAGGAGGGGGCGAGCACTGAAGCTTTCTTT	CASSQQEGASTEAFF
TRBV7-3	NA	TRBJ2-1	TRBD2	TGTGCCAGCAGCGCCCAGGGGACTAGCGGGGGGGTATTCTTC	CASSAQGTSGGVFF
TRBV5-1	NA	TRBJ2-2	TRBD1	TGCGCCAGCAGCTGGGACAGGCTAGGAAACGGGGAGCTGTTTTTT	CASSWDRLGNGELFF
TRBV4-1	NA	TRBJ1-6	NA	TGCGCCAGCAGCCTGGACAGTCCCGGACCTTATTCACCCCTCCACTTT	CASSLDSPGPYSPLHF
TRBV12-3/TRBV12-4	NA	TRBJ2-7	TRBD1	TGTGCCAGCAGCCCCGGGACAGGGTCGACGTCCTACGAGCAGTACTTC	CASSPGTGSTSYEQYF
TRBV6-5	NA	TRBJ1-3	NA	TGTGCCAGCAGCCCCAAGAACGGGCGCGCGAGAAACACCATATATTTT	CASSPKNGRARNTIYF
TRBV12-3/TRBV12-4	few	TRBJ1-2	NA	TGTGCCAGCAGTCCACGGACTAACTATGGCTACACCTTC	CASSPRTNYGYTF
TRBV9	few	TRBJ2-3	NA	TGTGCCAGCAGCGTAGTCGGAATCACAGATACGCAGTATTTT	CASSVVGITDTQYF
TRBV4-3	few	TRBJ1-5	NA	TGCGCCAGCAGCCAAGATTTGGGTCTCCAGAACCAGCCCCAGCATTTT	CASSQDLGLQNQPQHF
TRBV6-2/TRBV6-3	few	TRBJ2-1	NA	TGTGCCAGCAGTTACGATGGTAGGGGGTCTGAGCAGTTCTTC	CASSYDGRGSEQFF
TRBV6-6	few	TRBJ2-1	TRBD2	TGTGCCAGCGGTAAGAGTATAGCGGGCATTGAGCAGTTCTTC	CASGKSIAGIEQFF
TRBV7-2	few	TRBJ1-2	TRBD1	TGTGCCAGCAACAGACAGGGCGGTAATAACTATGGCTACACCTTC	CASNRQGGNNYGYTF
TRBV7-2	many	TRBJ1-2	NA	TGTGCCAGCAGCTTAGCACAGTTCAGGGACTATGGCTACACCTTC	CASSLAQFRDYGYTF
TRBV7-2	few	TRBJ1-1	NA	TGTGCCAGCAGCTTCCGTGTCGTGAACACTGAAGCTTTCTTT	CASSFRVVNTEAFF
TRBV11-2	many	TRBJ1-2	NA	TGTGCCAGCAGCTGGTCAGGGGATTCTAACTATGGCTACACCTTC	CASSWSGDSNYGYTF
TRBV18	few	TRBJ1-1	NA	TGTGCCAGCTCACCATGGGTTAACACTGAAGCTTTCTTT	CASSPWVNTEAFF
TRBV3-1	NA	TRBJ2-3	NA	TGTGCCAGCAGCCAAGGTAGCCTCTCAGATACGCAGTATTTT	CASSQGSLSDTQYF
TRBV9	few	TRBJ2-2	NA	TGTGCCAGCAGCGCCGGGACACCGAACACCGGGGAGCTGTTTTTT	CASSAGTPNTGELFF
TRBV7-2	many	TRBJ2-3	TRBD1	TGTGCCAGCAGCTCCCGGTTCGGGGACAGGGGCACAGATACGCAGTATTTT	CASSSRFGDRGTDTQYF
TRBV25-1	few	TRBJ2-1	NA	TGTGCCAGCATGGGACGGGCCCCGGGTCATGAGCAGTTCTTC	CASMGRAPGHEQFF
TRBV7-2	few	TRBJ1-1	TRBD1	TGTGCCAGCAGCCATTTCTCTGGGACAGCGAACACTGAAGCTTTCTTT	CASSHFSGTANTEAFF
TRBV9	NA	TRBJ2-3	NA	TGTGCCAGCAGCGCTTTAAACGCGGCCACGCAGTATTTT	CASSALNAATQYF
TRBV2	many	TRBJ1-2	NA	TGTGCCAGCAGTCCCCTTGGGACAAGCTATGGCTACACCTTC	CASSPLGTSYGYTF
TRBV20-1	NA	TRBJ2-4	NA	TGCAGTGCGCCGGAAAACATTCAGTACTTC	CSAPENIQYF
TRBV19	NA	TRBJ2-4	NA	TGTGCCAGTAGTATTGGCCGCCAAGGGGTAGCCAAAAACATTCAGTACTTC	CASSIGRQGVAKNIQYF
TRBV5-4	few	TRBJ1-1	NA	TGTGCCACCATGACAGGTCGGGGTTACACTGAAGCTTTCTTT	CATMTGRGYTEAFF
TRBV20-1	NA	TRBJ1-5	NA	TGCAGTGCTAGTACAGGACCCTATAGCAATCAGCCCCAGCATTTT	CSASTGPYSNQPQHF
TRBV2	few	TRBJ2-1	NA	TGTGCCAGCAAGGGGACCTGGGACAATGAGCAGTTCTTC	CASKGTWDNEQFF
TRBV20-1	few	TRBJ2-1	NA	TGCAGTGCGGCAGGGTGGAGACTACAAGTAGGGTCCTACAATGAGCAGTTCTTC	CSAAGWRLQVGSYNEQFF
TRBV2	NA	TRBJ2-5	NA	TGTGCCAGCAGTGGGGCGAAAGGGCGAGGGACTTTCCAAGAGACCCAGTACTTC	CASSGAKGRGTFQETQYF
TRBV25-1	NA	TRBJ1-2	NA	TGTGCCAGCAGTGCAGGGCCCTTCTATGGCTACACCTTC	CASSAGPFYGYTF
TRBV7-9	NA	TRBJ1-2	NA	TGTGCCAGCAGCTTAGGAGGGGCCACAGGGTACGGCTACACCTTC	CASSLGGATGYGYTF
TRBV20-1	few	TRBJ2-7	NA	TGCAGTGCCCCCCGGAGGGGGAAAAATGGCGAGCAGTACTTC	CSAPRRGKNGEQYF
TRBV29-1	NA	TRBJ2-3	TRBD2	TGCAGCGTTGGGGGTAGCGGGGGGGCCCCAGATACGCAGTATTTT	CSVGGSGGAPDTQYF
TRBV11-3	few	TRBJ2-3	NA	TGTGCCAGCAGCTTAGAAGGTTTCACAGATACGCAGTATTTT	CASSLEGFTDTQYF
TRBV7-9	NA	TRBJ1-4	TRBD1	TGTGCCAGCAGCAAGTCCCGGGACAGTTTGGGTGAAAAACTGTTTTTT	CASSKSRDSLGEKLFF
TRBV20-1	few	TRBJ2-3	TRBD1	TGCAGTTCGCGCAGACAGGGCCCCACAGATACGCAGTATTTT	CSSRRQGPTDTQYF
TRBV5-5	few	TRBJ1-6	NA	TGTGCCAGCAGGGATCAAGGGACAAGTAATTCACCCCTCCACTTT	CASRDQGTSNSPLHF
TRBV20-1	NA	TRBJ2-5	NA	TGCAGTGCTAAGGTCCCCTCCGGGGAGACCCAGTACTTC	CSAKVPSGETQYF
TRBV3-1	many	TRBJ2-3	TRBD2	TGTGCCAGCAGCCTAGCGGGTTCAGCGGGGGGTCTCGCAGATACGCAGTATTTT	CASSLAGSAGGLADTQYF
TRBV20-1	NA	TRBJ1-5	NA	TGCAGTGCTGGGGCCGGCAATCAGCCCCAGCATTTT	CSAGAGNQPQHF
TRBV7-2	few	TRBJ1-4	NA	TGTGCCAGCAGCGTTGACCCTGGACAGCAAAAACTGTTTTTT	CASSVDPGQQKLFF
TRBV4-3	few	TRBJ2-7	NA	TGCGCCAGCAGCCAAGAGCCGGTGGTTGACTACGAGCAGTACTTC	CASSQEPVVDYEQYF
TRBV4-1	few	TRBJ1-1	TRBD1	TGCGCCAGCAGCCAAGATCCGGGGACAGGCTACCCACGGGACACTGAAGCTTTCTTT	CASSQDPGTGYPRDTEAFF
TRBV5-1	NA	TRBJ2-5	TRBD2	TGCGCCAGCAGCTTGGTCAGCGGGGGACAAGAGACCCAGTACTTC	CASSLVSGGQETQYF
TRBV2	NA	TRBJ1-5	NA	TGTGCCAGCAGTGAAGCGCTTGTAGGAGGGAGCAATCAGCCCCAGCATTTT	CASSEALVGGSNQPQHF
TRBV15	few	TRBJ2-3	TRBD2	TGTGCCACCAGGGTCGGACTAGCGGGTAGCACAGATACGCAGTATTTT	CATRVGLAGSTDTQYF
TRBV4-3	NA	TRBJ2-4	NA	TGCGCCAGCAGCCAAGATGGGGAGAGGGTCAACATTCAGTACTTC	CASSQDGERVNIQYF
TRBV12-3/TRBV12-4	NA	TRBJ1-4	NA	TGTGCCAGCAGTGCCGGGTTGGGGACAACTAATGAAAAACTGTTTTTT	CASSAGLGTTNEKLFF
TRBV7-2	few	TRBJ2-1	TRBD2	TGTGCCAGCAGCTTGGGACTAGCTAAGCAGTTCTTC	CASSLGLAKQFF